This entry lists 27 T cell receptor beta chains sequenced from one sample in a study of early T cells in non-severe SARS-CoV-2 infection. TCRdb re-called the 5' RACE reads through MiXCR, storing one row per CDR3 protein. The table includes over 75,000 distinct CDR3 sequences, roughly an eighth detected once. Sequencing was performed on whole blood. The receptor source for this set is an adult who was a healthcare worker with PCR-confirmed SARS-CoV-2 infection or an uninfected control (not recorded which).

This clonotype showed up just a few times. V and J are TRBV7-9 and TRBJ2-5, with D possibly being TRBD1 or TRBD2 (5 bases each). The CDR3 contains 13 residues. Germline V gives CDR1 SEHNR, CDR2 FQNEAQ (reference sequence). V was cut by 4 bases and J by 7 bases, with 13 bases left in between. The CDR3 protein is CASSWDGPGTQYF. The CDR3 DNA follows: TGTGCCAGCAGCTGGGACGGCCCCGGGACCCAGTACTTC.

The chain has TRBV6-5 and TRBJ2-3; unclear D gene. The CDR3 loop spans 15 amino acids. V was trimmed by 8 bases and J by 1 base, leaving 16 bases between them. Germline CDR1 reads MNHEY; CDR2 reads SVGAGI. The CDR3 bases are TGTGCCAGCGCCCTCGACGGCGTAGGCACAGATACGCAGTATTTT. It translates to CASALDGVGTDTQYF.

The table lists this clonotype with a few counts. The chain combines TRBV6-5 with TRBJ1-1; 7 nucleotides line up with TRBD1. This CDR3 is built from 11 residues. The V and J ends lost 10 bases and 8 bases, in that order; junction bases with no gene match: 7. Germline V gene sequence: CDR1 MNHEY, CDR2 SVGAGI. The CDR3 bases are TGTGCCACCGCAGGGGGGACGGAAGCTTTCTTT. Its translation: CATAGGTEAFF.

The sample holds a few counts of this clonotype. The rearrangement joins TRBV4-1 to TRBJ1-5; D possibly corresponds to TRBD1 (6 bases). The CDR3 runs to 14 residues. Trimming took 1 base from V and 5 from J, leaving 9 bases between them. CDR1 and CDR2 (germline): MGHRA, YSYEKL. The CDR3 reads CASSQAAGDQPQHF. The CDR3 nucleotides are TGCGCCAGCAGCCAAGCGGCAGGGGATCAGCCCCAGCATTTT.

The chain employs TRBV6-6 and TRBJ2-7; D is tentatively TRBD1 or TRBD2 (5 bases each). Germline CDR1 is MNHNY and CDR2 is SVGAGI (reference sequence). V dropped 6 bases and J dropped 2 bases, with 14 bases sitting between them. The CDR3 has 14 amino acids. Here the CDR3 reads CASSLRQGPYEQYF. The CDR3 nucleotides are TGTGCCAGCAGCCTCCGGCAGGGACCCTACGAGCAGTACTTC.

This clonotype has a count of ten or more. This CDR3 reads CSARQGQGRTDTQYF. The CDR3 nucleotides are TGCAGTGCTAGGCAAGGACAGGGTAGGACAGATACGCAGTATTTT. The genes are TRBV20-1 and TRBJ2-3; 8 bases fit TRBD1. Germline CDR1 DFQATT, CDR2 SNEGSKA (reference sequence). The CDR3 is 15 amino acids. J was trimmed by 3 bases and V by 3 bases; bases with no gene match: 8.

This clonotype was recorded at least ten times. V gene TRBV29-1 combines with J gene TRBJ2-3; D is possibly TRBD1 or TRBD2 (7 bases each). CDR3 size: 15 residues. CDR1 is SQVTM and CDR2 is ANQGSEA in the germline V gene. Trimming stripped 1 base from V and 3 bases from J, with 14 bases between. The CDR3 DNA sequence: TGCAGCGTTGAAGGTCCAGGGGGGGTTACAGATACGCAGTATTTT. Translated, it gives CSVEGPGGVTDTQYF.

The gene calls are TRBV10-2 and TRBJ2-3, with 11 bases aligning to TRBD2. Germline CDR1 reads WSHSY; CDR2 reads SAAADI. The CDR3 length is 17 residues. J gave up 5 bases and V 0 bases, and 7 bases lay outside the gene matches. The CDR3 spells CASSESGSGGAIDTQYF. The CDR3, as DNA: TGCGCCAGCAGTGAGTCTGGTAGCGGGGGGGCCATAGATACGCAGTATTTT.

At least ten counts were recorded for this clonotype. The V and J genes are TRBV11-1 and TRBJ2-1; TRBD2 matches 10 bases. The ends lost 2 bases at V and 7 bases at J; junction bases unmatched: 8. The CDR3 is made up of 16 amino acids. Germline values: CDR1 SGHAT, CDR2 FQDESV (reference sequence). The CDR3 sequence: CASSLLVTSGVNEQFF. The CDR3 nucleotides read TGTGCCAGCAGCTTATTGGTAACTAGCGGGGTTAATGAGCAGTTCTTC.

The chain links TRBV27 to TRBJ2-7; the D call may be TRBD1 or TRBD2 (5 bases each). CDR1 is MNHEY, CDR2 SMNVEV, per germline (reference sequence). There are 13 residues in the CDR3. With 6 bases removed from V and 3 bases from J, the gap between germline ends came to 12 bases. DNA for the CDR3: TGTGCCAGCAGGAGGGACCTCGGCTACGAGCAGTACTTC. Its protein is CASRRDLGYEQYF.

This clonotype was seen only a few times. The V and J genes are TRBV12-3 or TRBV12-4 and TRBJ2-3; 8 bases are a match to TRBD2. The ends lost 10 bases at V and 6 bases at J; junction bases unmatched: 21. The CDR3 runs 17 residues. CDR3 sequence reads: CATRGGGRYNSMDTQYF. CDR3 bases: TGTGCCACCCGGGGGGGGGGCCGGTATAATTCTATGGATACGCAGTATTTT.

The genes are TRBV12-3 or TRBV12-4 and TRBJ1-5; TRBD1 aligns across 7 bases. The CDR3 has 15 residues. V was pared by 6 bases and J by 2 bases, with 7 bases of the junction left unmatched. In DNA form, the CDR3 reads TGTGCCAGCAGAGATACAGGGGTTGGCAATCAGCCCCAGCATTTT. Its translation is CASRDTGVGNQPQHF.

V usage is TRBV28 and J usage is TRBJ2-1; D is tentatively TRBD1 or TRBD2 (6 bases each). This CDR3 is 16 amino acids long. Germline lookup yields CDR1 MDHEN and CDR2 SYDVKM. Trimming pared 5 bases from V and 5 bases from J, leaving 19 bases between. The CDR3 DNA reads as TGTGCCAGCAGTCCCAATCGATGGGGGGCCGACAATGAGCAGTTCTTC. Translation: CASSPNRWGADNEQFF.

The chain is built from TRBV5-1 and TRBJ1-5; unclear D gene. The CDR3 covers 14 residues. Germline assignment: CDR1 SGHRS and CDR2 YFSETQ. V lost 5 bases and J lost 2, with 11 bases in between. In DNA, the CDR3 is TGCGCCAGCAGACCGGCCCTCGGCAATCAGCCCCAGCATTTT. This encodes CASRPALGNQPQHF.

This clonotype showed up just a few times. The V and J genes are TRBV5-1 and TRBJ2-1; TRBD2 matches 8 bases. There are 15 residues in the CDR3. CDR1 SGHRS and CDR2 YFSETQ come from the germline V gene. V lost 0 bases and J lost 2; bases outside the gene matches: 1. The CDR3 spells CASSLAAGAYNEQFF. CDR3 bases: TGCGCCAGCAGCTTGGCAGCGGGGGCCTACAATGAGCAGTTCTTC.

This clonotype was counted at least ten times. The chain has TRBV6-2 or TRBV6-3 and TRBJ1-1, with D possibly matching TRBD1 (5 bases). Looked up from germline, CDR1 is MNHEY and CDR2 is SVGEGT. The ends were cut back, 6 bases at V and 4 bases at J, with 12 bases in the middle. This CDR3 contains 13 residues. The CDR3 here is CASSYTGPTEAFF. DNA of the CDR3: TGTGCCAGCAGCTACACAGGACCCACTGAAGCTTTCTTT.

The genes are TRBV4-1 and TRBJ1-3; no clear D gene. There are 16 residues in the CDR3. V lost 1 base and J lost 3, with 13 bases in between. The germline gives CDR1 MGHRA, CDR2 YSYEKL. This chain's CDR3 is CASSQVIWTVGNTIYF. DNA of the CDR3: TGCGCCAGCAGCCAAGTCATCTGGACCGTTGGAAACACCATATATTTT.

This clonotype was recorded many times. This sequence joins TRBV5-5 and TRBJ2-1; no firm D call. The CDR3 runs 14 residues. The V gene lost 1 base and the J gene lost 7 bases, with 12 bases spanning the gap. CDR1 and CDR2 (germline): SGHKS, YYEKEE (reference sequence). The CDR3 is CASSLPKTDNEQFF. DNA for the CDR3: TGTGCCAGCAGCTTGCCTAAAACAGATAATGAGCAGTTCTTC.

CDR3 in DNA: TGTGCCAGCAGTGACGAAGAGACCCAGTACTTC. This encodes CASSDEETQYF. The rearrangement uses TRBV2 and TRBJ2-5; D call uncertain. V shed 3 bases and J shed 3 bases, with 2 bases lying between them. The CDR3 is 11 amino acids. Looked up from germline, CDR1 is SNHLY and CDR2 is FYNNEI.

As concerns this clonotype: This may stem from a read error, because a much larger clone lies one nucleotide away. This rearrangement joins TRBV7-2 to TRBJ2-7; either TRBD1 or TRBD2 may supply D (5 bases each). Trimming took off 6 bases at V and 6 bases at J, with 18 bases between the two ends. Germline lookup yields CDR1 SGHTA and CDR2 FQGNSA. The CDR3 has 14 residues. The CDR3 nucleotides are TGTGCCAGCAGTCCTCGGGGCCCCGCCTGCGAGCAGTACTTC. Amino acid sequence: CASSPRGPACEQYF.

This clonotype has more than one count but fewer than ten. This chain connects TRBV24-1 to TRBJ2-1; D gene ambiguous. Germline-derived CDR1 and CDR2 are KGHDR and SFDVKD. Deletions cut 10 bases from V and 5 bases from J, with 17 bases between. The CDR3 consists of 14 residues. In DNA, the CDR3 is TGTGCCACGGGGAAAGAAGGCGGAAACAATGAGCAGTTCTTC. Translating gives CATGKEGGNNEQFF.

This clonotype was seen a few times. V usage is TRBV7-2 and J usage is TRBJ1-1; no reliable D call. Trimming pared 0 bases from V and 1 base from J, leaving 6 bases between. The germline gives CDR1 SGHTA, CDR2 FQGNSA. The CDR3 spans 14 residues. CDR3 in DNA: TGTGCCAGCAGCTTAGCAAGGGAGAACACTGAAGCTTTCTTT. Amino acids: CASSLARENTEAFF. Variable domain in full (rest from reference TRBV7-2 and TRBJ1-1): GAGVSQSPSNKVTEKGKDVELRCDPISGHTALYWYRQSLGQGLEFLIYFQGNSAPDKSGLPSDRFSAERTGGSVSTLTIQRTQQEDSAVYLCASSLARENTEAFFGQGTRLTVV.

The rearrangement uses TRBV20-1 and TRBJ2-3, with 8 bases lining up with TRBD2. CDR1 is DFQATT and CDR2 is SNEGSKA in the germline V gene (reference sequence). The CDR3 has 13 amino acids. J was trimmed by 3 bases and V by 3 bases; bases with no gene match: 2. The CDR3 nucleotides are TGCAGTGCTAGGCGGGGGGTAACAGATACGCAGTATTTT. Its protein is CSARRGVTDTQYF.

This clonotype appeared a few times. The J gene is TRBJ2-1, the V gene TRBV14, with TRBD1 matching 7 bases. This CDR3 contains 13 residues. The ends lost 9 bases at V and 4 bases at J; junction bases unmatched: 6. Germline CDR1 reads SGHDN; CDR2 reads FVKESK. The CDR3 loop is CASGTAPYNEQFF. The CDR3 DNA follows: TGTGCCAGTGGGACAGCCCCGTACAATGAGCAGTTCTTC.

This clonotype came up a few times. The chain combines TRBV28 with TRBJ2-3; 9 bases align to TRBD1. This CDR3 spans 16 amino acids. The V gene end was trimmed by 4 bases and the J gene end by 5 bases; junction bases not matched to a gene: 10. Germline CDR1 reads MDHEN; CDR2 reads SYDVKM. The CDR3 sequence: CASSSIPGQGGDTQYF. DNA of the CDR3: TGTGCCAGCAGTTCCATTCCGGGACAGGGAGGAGATACGCAGTATTTT.

This clonotype was seen more than once but under ten times. This rearrangement joins TRBV7-9 to TRBJ2-7, with a possible D match to TRBD2 (6 bases). CDR3 length: 15 residues. The V end was cut by 6 bases, the J end by 2 bases, with 17 bases between. Germline V gene data show CDR1 as SEHNR and CDR2 as FQNEAQ (reference sequence). In nucleotides, the CDR3 is TGTGCCAGCAGGGGTCCTGGGGGAGGCCCCTACGAGCAGTACTTC. As protein: CASRGPGGGPYEQYF.

This clonotype was seen ten or more times. This rearrangement joins TRBV11-2 to TRBJ1-1, with unresolved D. The V gene lost 3 bases and the J gene lost 3 bases, with 8 bases spanning the gap. The CDR3 sequence is 13 residues long. CDR1 is SGHAT, CDR2 FQNNGV, per germline. This CDR3 reads CASSLLGYTEAFF. CDR3 nucleotide sequence: TGTGCCAGCAGCTTGTTAGGATACACTGAAGCTTTCTTT.